One sample yielded the 10 T cell receptor beta chains listed below, sequenced in a study of blood T cell repertoires in COVID-19 (dated by TCRdb to 2020 to 2022). Library preparation employed the immunoSEQ multiplex PCR assay. TCRdb re-hosts the immuneACCESS table, in-frame sequences only. Its copies lack some clones; in the studies checked, an unresolved V gene accounts for under half of them, and the cause for the rest is not known. The sample records 150,000 to 200,000 clones, about 89% of which are singletons. About 2.7% of the sample is in the top ten clones. The sample taken for sequencing was peripheral blood. Source of these receptors: a man aged 35-49 years with active or convalescent COVID-19.

This clone is a singleton in its sample. The germline gene is not matched at one end of the junction; a read error may be the cause. The chain employs TRBV3-1 (or the pseudogene TRBV3-2) and TRBJ1-5; TRBD1 matches 8 bases. The CDR3 sequence is 16 residues long. Germline-derived CDR1 and CDR2 are LGHDT and YNNKEL (reference sequence). The CDR3 DNA is TGCCCGCCCTGGACAGGGTGTAATTGTGGCAATCAGCCCCAGCATTTT. Amino acid sequence: CPPWTGCNCGNQPQHF.

The chain is built from TRBV4-1 and TRBJ1-2; D remains ambiguous. CDR3 length equals 19 residues. Germline V gene data show CDR1 as MGHRA and CDR2 as YSYEKL. Trimming cost V 1 base and J 5 bases, with 26 bases left between them. DNA of the CDR3: TGCGCCAGCAGCCAAGGGGTAACGGGAGAGGGCCGATCTAGTTATGGCTACACCTTC. It is translated as CASSQGVTGEGRSSYGYTF.

CDR3 region: CASSQDRGRYEKLFF. The CDR3 region has the DNA TGTGCCAGCAGTCAAGACAGGGGCCGTTATGAAAAACTGTTTTTT. The chain uses TRBV6-6 and TRBJ1-4; 8 nucleotides agree with TRBD1. V lost 5 bases and J lost 6; bases outside the gene matches: 8. This CDR3 has 15 amino acids. Germline CDR1 and CDR2: MNHNY and SVGAGI (reference sequence).

The V and J genes are TRBV14 and TRBJ1-5; no clear D. Germline loops: CDR1 SGHDN, CDR2 FVKESK. Trimming removed 2 bases at V and 1 base at J, with 3 bases between. The CDR3 is 13 residues long. The CDR3 DNA reads as TGTGCCAGCAGCCAATCAAGCAATCAGCCCCAGCATTTT. Encoded protein: CASSQSSNQPQHF.

This chain connects TRBV19 to TRBJ2-3, with D possibly being TRBD1 (5 bases). CDR3 length: 13 residues. Germline assignment: CDR1 LNHDA and CDR2 SQIVND (reference sequence). Trimming removed 4 bases at V and 4 bases at J, with 9 bases between. CDR3 DNA: TGTGCCAGTAGTAAGGGGATGGCAGATACGCAGTATTTT. This codes for CASSKGMADTQYF. The full variable domain, with the rest looked up from reference TRBV19 and TRBJ2-3, is DGGITQSPKYLFRKEGQNVTLSCEQNLNHDAMYWYRQDPGQGLRLIYYSQIVNDFQKGDIAEGYSVSREKKESFPLTVTSAQKNPTAFYLCASSKGMADTQYFGPGTRLTVL.

The chain uses TRBV24-1 and TRBJ1-2, with a tentative D call TRBD1 (5 bases). Between the trimmed V and J ends, which lost 12 bases and 3 bases, there was a span of 19 bases. This CDR3 contains 14 residues. Per the germline V gene, CDR1 is KGHDR and CDR2 is SFDVKD. In DNA form, the CDR3 reads TGTGCCCTCCTGGAGGCGGGGACCCACTATGGCTACACCTTC. Amino acid sequence: CALLEAGTHYGYTF.

A single count supports this clone. The V and J genes are TRBV19 and TRBJ1-5; no clear D. The length of the CDR3 is 15 residues. V lost 2 bases and J 1 base, leaving 9 bases between the germline ends. The germline V gene has CDR1 LNHDA and CDR2 SQIVND (reference sequence). This CDR3 is CASSIYDLSNQPQHF. In nucleotides, the CDR3 is TGTGCCAGTAGTATATACGACTTAAGCAATCAGCCCCAGCATTTT.

This clone was seen a few times. V and J are TRBV6-2 or TRBV6-3 and TRBJ1-6, with TRBD1 identical over 10 bases. V lost 6 bases to trimming and J lost 9 bases; unmatched junction nucleotides: 14. Germline CDR1 and CDR2: MNHEY and SVGEGT. The length of the CDR3 is 17 residues. DNA for the CDR3: TGTGCCAGCAGCCCTTTTGGGACAGGGGTGTATCGTTCACCCCTCCACTTT. This sequence encodes CASSPFGTGVYRSPLHF.

The chain employs TRBV4-3 and TRBJ1-1; D gene uncertain. V was cut by 0 bases and J by 0 bases, with 11 bases left in between. CDR3 length: 16 amino acids. The V gene's germline CDR1 is LGHNA and CDR2 YSLEER. CDR3 coding DNA: TGCGCCAGCAGCCAAGACGGGGTTGCGATGAACACTGAAGCTTTCTTT. Residues: CASSQDGVAMNTEAFF.

V gene TRBV11-2 combines with J gene TRBJ2-7, with TRBD1 matching 9 bases. This CDR3 has 16 residues. J lost 0 bases, V lost 5 bases, and 8 bases had no gene match. The germline V gene encodes CDR1 SGHAT and CDR2 FQNNGV. The CDR3 sequence: CASSDPGQGLSYEQYF. DNA of the CDR3: TGTGCCAGCAGCGACCCGGGACAGGGCCTCTCCTACGAGCAGTACTTC.